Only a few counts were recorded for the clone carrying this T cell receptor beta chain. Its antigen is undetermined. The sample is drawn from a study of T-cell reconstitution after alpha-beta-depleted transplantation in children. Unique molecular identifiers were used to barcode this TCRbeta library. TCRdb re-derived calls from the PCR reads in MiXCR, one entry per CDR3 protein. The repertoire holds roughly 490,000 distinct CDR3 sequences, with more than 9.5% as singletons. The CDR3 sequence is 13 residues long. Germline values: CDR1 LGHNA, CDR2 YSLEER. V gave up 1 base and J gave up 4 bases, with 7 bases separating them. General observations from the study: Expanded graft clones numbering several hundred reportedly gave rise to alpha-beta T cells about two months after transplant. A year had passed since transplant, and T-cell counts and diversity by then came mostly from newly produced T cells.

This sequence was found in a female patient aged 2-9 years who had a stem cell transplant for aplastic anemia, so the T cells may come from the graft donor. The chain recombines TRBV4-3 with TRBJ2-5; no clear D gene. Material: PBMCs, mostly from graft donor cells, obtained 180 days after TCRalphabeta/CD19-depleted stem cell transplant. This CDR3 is CASSQGPVETQYF. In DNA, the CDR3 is TGCGCCAGCAGCCAAGGACCCGTAGAGACCCAGTACTTC.